A selection of T cell receptor beta chains follows, all from one sample in a study of T cells in tuberculosis. Libraries were prepared by immunoSEQ multiplex PCR; TCRdb keeps only in-frame clonotypes and omits some of them. In the table there are roughly 92,000 clones, more than 75% of which are singletons. Sample: CD1b-GMM tetramer-negative cells sorted from PBMCs. All receptors come from an adult woman with latent tuberculosis. CDR3s include the opening cysteine and the closing phenylalanine or tryptophan. The D gene is left open where the match is weak. Rows give clone size only sometimes, using once, few, many, or a class for an expanded clone.

>TRBV7-3|few|.|TRBJ1-2
CASRPDANYGYTF
TGTGCCAGCAGACCAGATGCTAACTATGGCTACACCTTC
>TRBV2|.|TRBD1|TRBJ1-2
CASSDRTGGRFYGYTF
TGTGCCAGCAGTGATCGGACAGGGGGAAGGTTCTATGGCTACACCTTC
>TRBV9|.|.|TRBJ1-3
CASSATGGNTIYF
TGTGCCAGCAGCGCGACAGGTGGAAACACCATATATTTT
>TRBV5-1|once|.|TRBJ1-1
CASSFTATGTEAFF
TGCGCCAGCAGCTTTACTGCCACGGGGACTGAAGCTTTCTTT
>TRBV5-4|.|.|TRBJ2-5
CASSGGDISYQETQYF
TGTGCCAGCAGCGGGGGGGACATAAGTTACCAAGAGACCCAGTACTTC
>TRBV4-2|.|TRBD1|TRBJ1-1
CASSQGLGTGPTEAFF
TGTGCCAGCAGCCAAGGATTAGGGACAGGGCCCACTGAAGCTTTCTTT
>TRBV27|.|.|TRBJ2-3
CASSFSDTQYF
TGTGCCAGCAGTTTCTCAGATACGCAGTATTTT
>TRBV5-1|.|.|TRBJ2-1
CASSSRQGDNEQFF
TGCGCCAGCAGCAGCCGGCAGGGCGACAATGAGCAGTTCTTC
>TRBV7-8|.|.|TRBJ2-5
CASSVEPIRRGRQETQYF
TGTGCCAGCAGCGTCGAACCTATTAGGCGGGGTCGGCAAGAGACCCAGTACTTC
>TRBV4-3|.|.|TRBJ2-3
CASSQERATDTQYF
TGCGCCAGCAGCCAAGAGCGGGCCACAGATACGCAGTATTTT
>TRBV5-4|.|.|TRBJ2-4
CASSLAGGMDKNIQYF
TGTGCCAGCAGCTTGGCTGGGGGCATGGACAAAAACATTCAGTACTTC
>TRBV27|.|.|TRBJ2-1
CASSLEQGYNEQFF
TGTGCCAGCAGTTTGGAGCAGGGGTACAATGAGCAGTTCTTC
>TRBV6-5|.|TRBD1|TRBJ1-1
CASSYKGQGLNTEAFF
TGTGCCAGCAGTTACAAGGGACAGGGGTTGAACACTGAAGCTTTCTTT
>TRBV7-3|.|.|TRBJ2-2
CASSFSPTGELFF
TGTGCCAGCAGCTTTTCTCCCACCGGGGAGCTGTTTTTT
>TRBV28|.|TRBD1|TRBJ2-5
CASRRTGWETQYF
TGTGCCAGCAGAAGGACAGGGTGGGAGACCCAGTACTTC
>TRBV7-8|.|TRBD1|TRBJ2-7
CASSFFKGGAEQYF
TGTGCCAGCAGCTTCTTTAAAGGGGGCGCCGAGCAGTACTTC
>TRBV5-6|.|TRBD1|TRBJ2-1
CASSLGQGDNEQFF
TGTGCCAGCAGCCTGGGACAGGGCGACAATGAGCAGTTCTTC
>TRBV4-1|.|TRBD2|TRBJ2-3
CASSRTIAGPGDTQYF
TGCGCCAGCAGCCGAACCATAGCGGGGCCTGGAGATACGCAGTATTTT
>TRBV29-1|.|TRBD1|TRBJ1-2
CSVEGAGTVYGYTF
TGCAGCGTTGAAGGGGCCGGGACAGTCTATGGCTACACCTTC
>TRBV7-2|.|.|TRBJ2-3
CASGTGSTDTQYF
TGTGCCAGCGGAACGGGGAGCACAGATACGCAGTATTTT
>TRBV2|.|.|TRBJ2-3
CASRTSLASTDTQYF
TGTGCCAGCAGGACGAGTCTAGCTAGCACAGATACGCAGTATTTT
>TRBV30|.|TRBD1|TRBJ1-1
CACQTPRDRGDTEAFF
TGTGCCTGTCAAACCCCACGGGACAGGGGGGACACTGAAGCTTTCTTT
>TRBV7-9|once|.|TRBJ2-2
CASSLGLAGELFF
TGTGCCAGCAGCTTAGGATTAGCCGGGGAGCTGTTTTTT
>TRBV7-6|.|TRBD2|TRBJ2-1
CASSLGRRLAGGPYNEQFF
TGTGCCAGCAGCTTAGGCCGGCGACTAGCGGGGGGGCCATACAATGAGCAGTTCTTC
>TRBV30|once|TRBD2|TRBJ2-1
CAWSVGGGARNEQFF
TGTGCCTGGAGTGTCGGCGGGGGGGCGCGCAATGAGCAGTTCTTC
>TRBV29-1|.|TRBD2|TRBJ2-3
CSVASGGAGTQYF
TGCAGCGTTGCTAGCGGGGGGGCAGGTACGCAGTATTTT
>TRBV2|.|TRBD2|TRBJ2-1
CASSPGTSGYYNEQFF
TGTGCCAGCAGTCCCGGGACTAGCGGGTACTACAATGAGCAGTTCTTC
>TRBV15|once|.|TRBJ2-3
CATSRDGGPGHSTDTQYF
TGTGCCACCAGCAGAGATGGGGGACCGGGACACAGCACAGATACGCAGTATTTT
>TRBV18|.|TRBD1|TRBJ2-5
CASSLGRQGVAKTQYF
TGTGCCAGCTCGCTGGGCCGGCAGGGGGTTGCGAAGACCCAGTACTTC
>TRBV7-8|.|TRBD2|TRBJ2-5
CASSLAQLPGLVEETQYF
TGTGCCAGCAGCTTAGCGCAGCTTCCGGGACTAGTCGAAGAGACCCAGTACTTC
>TRBV4-2|.|.|TRBJ2-3
CASSQVHQGGWDTQYF
TGTGCCAGCAGCCAAGTTCATCAGGGGGGCTGGGATACGCAGTATTTT
>TRBV7-9|.|.|TRBJ2-2
CASSGPGATNTGELFF
TGTGCCAGCAGCGGGCCAGGGGCAACGAACACCGGGGAGCTGTTTTTT
>TRBV19|.|TRBD1|TRBJ1-1
CASSIGGGSQGFHTEAFF
TGTGCCAGTAGTATAGGAGGGGGCTCGCAGGGGTTTCACACTGAAGCTTTCTTT
>TRBV5-4|.|TRBD2|TRBJ2-1
CASSLGSLAGAGLYNEQFF
TGTGCCAGCAGCTTGGGGAGTCTAGCGGGGGCCGGACTTTACAATGAGCAGTTCTTC
>TRBV4-2|.|TRBD2|TRBJ2-1
CASRGGLDYNEQFF
TGTGCCAGCAGAGGTGGACTAGACTACAATGAGCAGTTCTTC
>TRBV7-6|.|TRBD2|TRBJ2-2
CASSLGTAGGPVPGELFF
TGTGCCAGCAGCTTAGGGACGGCGGGGGGGCCGGTCCCCGGGGAGCTGTTTTTT
>TRBV5-6|.|TRBD1|TRBJ1-2
CASSLTGGGYTF
TGTGCCAGCAGCTTGACAGGGGGCGGCTACACCTTC
>TRBV10-3|.|.|TRBJ1-2
CAIKAEGNYGYTF
TGTGCCATCAAAGCAGAGGGCAACTATGGCTACACCTTC
>TRBV6-5|once|.|TRBJ2-1
CASSPLLRGGYEQFF
TGTGCCAGCAGTCCACTCCTCAGGGGAGGGTATGAGCAGTTCTTC
>TRBV6-5|.|TRBD2|TRBJ2-7
CASRQTSGGAYEQYF
TGTGCCAGCAGGCAAACTAGCGGGGGAGCCTACGAGCAGTACTTC
>TRBV11-2|.|.|TRBJ2-3
CASSLGQGKDTQYF
TGTGCCAGCAGCTTAGGGCAGGGCAAAGATACGCAGTATTTT
>TRBV10-2|.|TRBD2|TRBJ2-5
CASSRGGGLETQYF
TGCGCCAGCAGCAGAGGCGGGGGGTTGGAGACCCAGTACTTC
>TRBV5-1|once|TRBD2|TRBJ2-3
CASSPGLAGDLSTDTQYF
TGCGCCAGCAGCCCGGGACTAGCGGGGGACCTAAGCACAGATACGCAGTATTTT
>TRBV19|.|TRBD1|TRBJ2-3
CASSLGQGADTQYF
TGTGCCAGTAGTCTGGGGCAGGGGGCAGATACGCAGTATTTT
>TRBV18|.|TRBD2|TRBJ2-5
CASSPTPSFLAGRQETQYF
TGTGCCAGCTCACCGACCCCCTCGTTCCTAGCGGGCCGTCAAGAGACCCAGTACTTC
>TRBV30|.|TRBD1|TRBJ2-7
CAWGTGGSYEQYF
TGTGCCTGGGGGACAGGGGGCTCCTACGAGCAGTACTTC
>TRBV5-1|.|TRBD1|TRBJ1-2
CASSSGQGGGGYTF
TGCGCCAGCTCCTCTGGACAGGGGGGCGGAGGCTACACCTTC
>TRBV30|.|TRBD1|TRBJ1-1
CACGQGVNTEAFF
TGTGCCTGCGGACAGGGAGTGAACACTGAAGCTTTCTTT
>TRBV12-5|.|.|TRBJ2-2
CASSQGANTGELFF
TGTGCTAGTTCCCAGGGTGCGAACACCGGGGAGCTGTTTTTT
>TRBV7-8|.|TRBD2|TRBJ2-1
CASSHPRTSGGAGSNEQFF
TGTGCCAGCAGCCACCCACGGACTAGCGGGGGGGCAGGGTCCAATGAGCAGTTCTTC
>TRBV5-1|.|TRBD1|TRBJ2-5
CASSSGQGQETQYF
TGCGCCAGCAGCTCGGGACAGGGCCAAGAGACCCAGTACTTC
>TRBV4-1|few|.|TRBJ1-4
CASSQGQATNEKLFF
TGCGCCAGCAGCCAAGGACAGGCGACTAATGAAAAACTGTTTTTT
>TRBV4-1|.|TRBD1|TRBJ2-1
CASSQFAPGTGFNEQFF
TGCGCCAGCAGCCAATTCGCTCCCGGGACAGGGTTCAATGAGCAGTTCTTC
>TRBV6-1|.|.|TRBJ2-7
CASSELVRGPPYEQYF
TGTGCCAGCAGTGAACTGGTGCGGGGGCCCCCCTACGAGCAGTACTTC
>TRBV14|once|.|TRBJ1-2
CASSGAGPHPNYGYTF
TGTGCCAGCAGCGGCGCGGGTCCCCACCCTAACTATGGCTACACCTTC
>TRBV5-6|.|TRBD2|TRBJ2-1
CASSLGGAYNEQFF
TGTGCCAGCAGCCTTGGGGGGGCCTACAATGAGCAGTTCTTC
>TRBV7-9|few|.|TRBJ1-2
CASSFKGNYGYTF
TGTGCCAGCAGCTTTAAGGGGAACTATGGCTACACCTTC
>TRBV19|.|TRBD1|TRBJ1-2
CASSRTGGPGYTF
TGTGCCAGTAGCCGAACAGGGGGCCCTGGCTACACCTTC
>TRBV7-8|.|TRBD1|TRBJ2-1
CASSLMTGLLHNEQFF
TGTGCCAGCAGCTTGATGACAGGGCTCCTCCACAATGAGCAGTTCTTC